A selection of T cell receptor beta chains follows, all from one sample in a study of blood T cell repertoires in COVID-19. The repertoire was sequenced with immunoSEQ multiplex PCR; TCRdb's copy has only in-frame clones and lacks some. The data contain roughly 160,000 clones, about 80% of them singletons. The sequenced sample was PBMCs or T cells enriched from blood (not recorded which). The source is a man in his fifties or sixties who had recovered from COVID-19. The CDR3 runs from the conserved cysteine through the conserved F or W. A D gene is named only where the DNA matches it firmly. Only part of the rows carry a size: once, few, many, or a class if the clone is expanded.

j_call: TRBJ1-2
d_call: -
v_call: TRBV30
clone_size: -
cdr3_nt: TGTGCCTGGAGTGTTGTGACTCCCGGCTATGGCTACACCTTC
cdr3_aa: CAWSVVTPGYGYTF

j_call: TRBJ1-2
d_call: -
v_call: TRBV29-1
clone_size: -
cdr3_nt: TGCAGCGTCCGTTATACTAACTATGGCTACACCTTC
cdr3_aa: CSVRYTNYGYTF

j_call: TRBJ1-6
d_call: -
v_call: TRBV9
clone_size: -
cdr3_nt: TGTGCCAGCAGCGCCCTACTCGATTCACCCCTCCACTTT
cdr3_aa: CASSALLDSPLHF

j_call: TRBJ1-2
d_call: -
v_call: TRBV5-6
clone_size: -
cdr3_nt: TGTGCCAGCAGCTTGGATTTGGGGGCTGGGGGCTACACCTTC
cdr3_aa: CASSLDLGAGGYTF

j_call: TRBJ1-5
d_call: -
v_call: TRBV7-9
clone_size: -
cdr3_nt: TGTGCCAGCAGCCGGGGGGGACTCAATCAGCCCCAGCATTTT
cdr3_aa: CASSRGGLNQPQHF

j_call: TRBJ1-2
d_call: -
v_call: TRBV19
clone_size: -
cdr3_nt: TGTGCCAGTAGTAACAGGGACTATGGCTACACCTTC
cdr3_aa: CASSNRDYGYTF

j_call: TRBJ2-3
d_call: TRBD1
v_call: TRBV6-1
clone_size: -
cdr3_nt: TGTGCCAGCAGCGAAAGGGGACAGGGGGCCACAGATACGCAGTATTTT
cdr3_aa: CASSERGQGATDTQYF

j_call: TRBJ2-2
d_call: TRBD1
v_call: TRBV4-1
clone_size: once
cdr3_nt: TGCGCCAGCAGCCAAGTATTTGCTAAAGACAGGGGTCGCACCGGGGAGCTGTTTTTT
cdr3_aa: CASSQVFAKDRGRTGELFF

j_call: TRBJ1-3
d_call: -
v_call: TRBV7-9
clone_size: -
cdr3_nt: TGTGCCAGCAGCCCGTATTTATTTCACGCAGGCTTCTCTGGAAACACCATATATTTT
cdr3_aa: CASSPYLFHAGFSGNTIYF

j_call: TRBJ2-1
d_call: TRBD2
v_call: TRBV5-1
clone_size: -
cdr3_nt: TGCGCCAGCAGTATGACTAGCGGGGGGGACAATGAGCAGTTCTTC
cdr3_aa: CASSMTSGGDNEQFF

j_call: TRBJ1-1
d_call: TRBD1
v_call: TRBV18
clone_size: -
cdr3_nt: TGTGCCAGCTCACCGCTGGAGACAGGGGTGGGGACTGAAGCTTTCTTT
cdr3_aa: CASSPLETGVGTEAFF

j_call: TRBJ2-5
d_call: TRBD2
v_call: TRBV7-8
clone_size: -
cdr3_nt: TGTGCCAGCAGCTTTGGACTAGCGATTGAGACCCAGTACTTC
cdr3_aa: CASSFGLAIETQYF

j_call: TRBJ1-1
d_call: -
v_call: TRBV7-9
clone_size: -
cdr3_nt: TGTGCCAGCAGCTTACAATCGTGGGCCCCTGAAGCTTTCTTT
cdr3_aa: CASSLQSWAPEAFF

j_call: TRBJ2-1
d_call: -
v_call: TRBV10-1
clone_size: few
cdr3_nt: TGCGCCAGCAGTGCTCGAACTACCGGAATATACAATGAGCAGTTCTTC
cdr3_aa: CASSARTTGIYNEQFF

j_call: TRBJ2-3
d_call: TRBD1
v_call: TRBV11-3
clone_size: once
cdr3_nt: TGTGCCAGCAGCCCAGGACAGGGAAACACAGATACGCAGTATTTT
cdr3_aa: CASSPGQGNTDTQYF

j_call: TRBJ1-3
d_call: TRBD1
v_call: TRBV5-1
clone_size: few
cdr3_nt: TGCGCCAGCAGCTTGTCTGGACTGATTACAGGGGGCGCTGGAAACACCATATATTTT
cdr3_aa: CASSLSGLITGGAGNTIYF

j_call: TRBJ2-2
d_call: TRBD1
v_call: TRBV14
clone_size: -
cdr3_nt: TGTGCCAGCAGCCGGACAGGGGCAGTCACCGGGGAGCTGTTTTTT
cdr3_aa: CASSRTGAVTGELFF

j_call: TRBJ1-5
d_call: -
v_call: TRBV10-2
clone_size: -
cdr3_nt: TGCGCCAGCAGTGAAGGGACAACCCATCAGCCCCAGCATTTT
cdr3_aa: CASSEGTTHQPQHF

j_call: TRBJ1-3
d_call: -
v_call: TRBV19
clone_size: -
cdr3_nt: TGTGCCAGTAGTATGGGAAGGGGGACCGAAGGGTACTCTGGAAACACCATATATTTT
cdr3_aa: CASSMGRGTEGYSGNTIYF

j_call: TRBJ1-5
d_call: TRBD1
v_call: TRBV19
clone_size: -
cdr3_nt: TGTGCCAGTAGACCTAGGACAGGCCTATATAGCAATCAGCCCCAGCATTTT
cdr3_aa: CASRPRTGLYSNQPQHF

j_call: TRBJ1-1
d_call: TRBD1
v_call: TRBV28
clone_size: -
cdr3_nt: TGTGCCAGCAGAAACGGACAGGCGAACACTGAAGCTTTCTTT
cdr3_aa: CASRNGQANTEAFF

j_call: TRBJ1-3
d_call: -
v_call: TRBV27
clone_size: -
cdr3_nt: TGTGCCAGCAGACCCCTTGCCCGGGGAAACACCATATATTTT
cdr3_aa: CASRPLARGNTIYF

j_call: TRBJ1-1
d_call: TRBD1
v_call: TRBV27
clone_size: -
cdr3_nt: TGTGCCAGCAGTCCAATGACAGGGAATGGAAACACTGAAGCTTTCTTT
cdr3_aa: CASSPMTGNGNTEAFF

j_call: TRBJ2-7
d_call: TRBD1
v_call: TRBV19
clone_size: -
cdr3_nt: TGTGCCAGTAGGCGACAGGGGGCGGATTACGAGCAGTACTTC
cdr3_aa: CASRRQGADYEQYF

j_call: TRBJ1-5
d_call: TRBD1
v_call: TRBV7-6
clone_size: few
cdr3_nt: TGTGCCAGCAGCCTGCAACAGGGGGCGAAGCAGCCCCAGCATTTT
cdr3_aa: CASSLQQGAKQPQHF

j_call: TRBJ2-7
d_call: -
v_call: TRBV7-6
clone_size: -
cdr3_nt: TGTGCCAGCAGCTTAGGGGAGAGGGACGAGCAGTACTTC
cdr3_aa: CASSLGERDEQYF

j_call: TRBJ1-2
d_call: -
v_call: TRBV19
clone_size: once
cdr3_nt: TGTGCCAGTAGCCCCCAAGACAGACGCCGAAGCTACACCTTC
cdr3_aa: CASSPQDRRRSYTF

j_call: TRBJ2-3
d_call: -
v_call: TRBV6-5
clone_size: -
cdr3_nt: TGTGCCAGCAGTTACTCGAGGCCAGATGGAGATACGCAGTATTTT
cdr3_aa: CASSYSRPDGDTQYF

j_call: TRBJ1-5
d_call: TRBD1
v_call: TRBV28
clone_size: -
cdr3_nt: TGTGCCAGCAACTCCAACAGGGGGCGGCAGCCCCAGCATTTT
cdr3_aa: CASNSNRGRQPQHF

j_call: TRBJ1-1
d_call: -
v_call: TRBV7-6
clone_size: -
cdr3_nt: TGTGCCAGCAGTTCGATGCAGGGGAACACTGAAGCTTTCTTT
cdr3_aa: CASSSMQGNTEAFF

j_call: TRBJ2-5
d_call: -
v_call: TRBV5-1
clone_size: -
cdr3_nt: TGCGCCAGCAGCTTGAATACGGGGCAAGAGACCCAGTACTTC
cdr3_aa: CASSLNTGQETQYF

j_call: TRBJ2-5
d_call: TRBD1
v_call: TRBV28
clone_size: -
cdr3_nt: TGTGCCAGCAGCTCAGGACAGGCCAAAGAGACCCAGTACTTC
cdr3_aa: CASSSGQAKETQYF

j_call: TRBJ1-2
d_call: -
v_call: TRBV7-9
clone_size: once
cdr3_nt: TGTGCCAGCAGCTTAGTACAGGGACGAAACTATGGCTACACCTTC
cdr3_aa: CASSLVQGRNYGYTF

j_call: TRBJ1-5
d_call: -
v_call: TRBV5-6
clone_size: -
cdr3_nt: TGTGCCAGCAGCCATGGGCAGGGCACGGGCAATCAGCCCCAGCATTTT
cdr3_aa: CASSHGQGTGNQPQHF

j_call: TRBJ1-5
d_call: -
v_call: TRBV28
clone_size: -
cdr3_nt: TGTGCCAGCAGTTTGGCAGGGTCCAATCAGCCCCAGCATTTT
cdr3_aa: CASSLAGSNQPQHF

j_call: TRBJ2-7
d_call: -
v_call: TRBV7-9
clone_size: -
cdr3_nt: TGTGCCAGCAGCTTAGACCGCGGAGAGCAGTACTTC
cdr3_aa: CASSLDRGEQYF

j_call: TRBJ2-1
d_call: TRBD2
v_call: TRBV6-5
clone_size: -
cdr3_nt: TGTGCCAGCAAGCCTGAACTAGCGGGGCGGCAGCAGTTCTTC
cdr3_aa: CASKPELAGRQQFF

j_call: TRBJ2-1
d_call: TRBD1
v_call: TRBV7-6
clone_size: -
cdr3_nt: TGTGCCAGCAGCCCCGTCCCCCCCCAGGGGGATGAGCAGTTCTTC
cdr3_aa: CASSPVPPQGDEQFF

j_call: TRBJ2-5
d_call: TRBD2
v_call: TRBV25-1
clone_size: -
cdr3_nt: TGTGCCAGCAGTGATTTAGTGGCTAGCGGGGGGAAAGAGACCCAGTACTTC
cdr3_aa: CASSDLVASGGKETQYF

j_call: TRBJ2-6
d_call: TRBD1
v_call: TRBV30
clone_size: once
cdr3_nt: TGTGCCTGGAGCAAGACAGGGGCTGGGGCCAACGTCCTGACTTTC
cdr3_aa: CAWSKTGAGANVLTF

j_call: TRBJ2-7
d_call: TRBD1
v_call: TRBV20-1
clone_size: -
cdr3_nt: TGCAGTGCTAGTCGACAGGGTAGCACCTACGAGCAGTACTTC
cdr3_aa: CSASRQGSTYEQYF

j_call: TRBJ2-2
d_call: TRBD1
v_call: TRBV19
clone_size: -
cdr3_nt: TGTGCCAGTACAAGACAGGGGGGCTTCACCGGGGAGCTGTTTTTT
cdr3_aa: CASTRQGGFTGELFF

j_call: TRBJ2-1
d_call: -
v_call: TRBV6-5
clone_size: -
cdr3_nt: TGTGCCAGCAGTTATAGCGGAGTATACAATGAGCAGTTCTTC
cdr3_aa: CASSYSGVYNEQFF

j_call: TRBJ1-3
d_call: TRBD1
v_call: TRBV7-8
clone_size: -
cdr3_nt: TGTGCCAGCAGCCCGCGGGACAGGACGGTTGGAAACACCATATATTTT
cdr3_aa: CASSPRDRTVGNTIYF

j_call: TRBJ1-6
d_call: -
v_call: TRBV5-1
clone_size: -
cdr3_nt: TGCGCCAGCAGCTTGGGACAGCCAAATTCACCCCTCCACTTT
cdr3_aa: CASSLGQPNSPLHF

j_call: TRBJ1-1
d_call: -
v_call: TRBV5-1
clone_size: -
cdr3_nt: TGCGCCAGCAGCTACGGGAACACTGAAGCTTTCTTT
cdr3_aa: CASSYGNTEAFF

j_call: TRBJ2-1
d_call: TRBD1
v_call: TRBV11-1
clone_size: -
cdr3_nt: TGTGCCAGCAGCTTAGCTGGCGGACAGGGAAACAATGAGCAGTTCTTC
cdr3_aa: CASSLAGGQGNNEQFF

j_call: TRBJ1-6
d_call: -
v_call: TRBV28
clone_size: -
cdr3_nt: TGTGCCAGCAGTCCGCCAGTCATCCTTGCCTATAATTCACCCCTCCACTTT
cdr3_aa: CASSPPVILAYNSPLHF

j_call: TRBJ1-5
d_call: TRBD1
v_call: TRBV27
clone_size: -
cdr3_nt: TGTGCCCGCAACATCGAAACAGGGGACAATCAGCCCCAGCATTTT
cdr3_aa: CARNIETGDNQPQHF

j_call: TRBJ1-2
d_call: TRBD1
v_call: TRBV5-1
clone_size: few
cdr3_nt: TGCGCCAGCAGCTTGGGCGGGACAGGGGTCGGCTACACCTTC
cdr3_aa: CASSLGGTGVGYTF

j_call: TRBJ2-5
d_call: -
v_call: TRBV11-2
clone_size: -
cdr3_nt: TGTGCCAGCAGCTTTAGACAGCAAGAGACCCAGTACTTC
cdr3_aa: CASSFRQQETQYF

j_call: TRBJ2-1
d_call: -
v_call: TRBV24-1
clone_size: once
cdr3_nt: TGTGCCGTCGGTCGTAAGGGAGTGGGCGATGAGCAGTTCTTC
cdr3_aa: CAVGRKGVGDEQFF

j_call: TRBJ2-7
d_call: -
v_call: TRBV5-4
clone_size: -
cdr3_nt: TGTGCCAGCAGCTTGCGAGGGAGGGAGCAGTACTTC
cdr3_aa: CASSLRGREQYF

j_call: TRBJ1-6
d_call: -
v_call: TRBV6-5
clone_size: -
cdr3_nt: TGTGCCAGCAGTTACTCGATGGGCAGGTTAAATTCACCCCTCCACTTT
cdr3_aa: CASSYSMGRLNSPLHF

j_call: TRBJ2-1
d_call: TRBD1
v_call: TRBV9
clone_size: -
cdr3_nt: TGTGCCAGCAGCCCCCGGGACAGGGGGCGCAATGAGCAGTTCTTC
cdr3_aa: CASSPRDRGRNEQFF

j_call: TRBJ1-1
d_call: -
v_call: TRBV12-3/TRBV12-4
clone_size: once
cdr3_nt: TGTGCCAGCAGCAAACTTTATAGCACTGAAGCTTTCTTT
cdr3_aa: CASSKLYSTEAFF

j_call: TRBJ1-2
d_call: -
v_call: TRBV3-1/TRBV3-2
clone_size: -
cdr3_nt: TGTGCCAGCAGCCAAAGCGGTTGGATGAGGGGCTACACCTTC
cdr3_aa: CASSQSGWMRGYTF

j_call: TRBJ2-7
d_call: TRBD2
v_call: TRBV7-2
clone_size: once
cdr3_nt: TGTGCCAGCAGCTTTTCCGGGACTAGCGGGTTTACGGGGTCCTACGAGCAGTACTTC
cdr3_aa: CASSFSGTSGFTGSYEQYF

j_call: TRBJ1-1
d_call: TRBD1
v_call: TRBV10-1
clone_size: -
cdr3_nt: TGCGCCAGCAGTTCCGACAGGGGTGAGACTGAAGCTTTCTTT
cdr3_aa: CASSSDRGETEAFF